The sample holds many counts of the clone carrying this T cell receptor (beta chain). Some clones are missing from TCRdb's copy, which holds only in-frame ones; the method was immunoSEQ multiplex PCR. The repertoire holds a few thousand clones, around 20% seen once, with approximately 8.6% in the top ten. Unmatched junction bases numbered 4, after V lost 4 bases and J lost 1 base. Germline V lookup: CDR1 SGHNT, CDR2 YENEEA. The CDR3 loop spans 15 amino acids. This specimen comes from a study of sequential checkpoint blockade in melanoma. Treatment in this sample: randomized to nivolumab then ipilimumab (arm A) or the reverse (arm B).

The receptor was isolated from a human donor with melanoma. The sample consisted of tumor tissue (inferred from file names), taken from a patient given nivolumab and ipilimumab in sequence. The genes are TRBV11-3 and TRBJ2-5; 9 bases fit TRBD1. The CDR3 loop reads CASSSVTGGQETQYF. CDR3 bases: TGTGCCAGCAGCTCGGTGACAGGGGGCCAAGAGACCCAGTACTTC.